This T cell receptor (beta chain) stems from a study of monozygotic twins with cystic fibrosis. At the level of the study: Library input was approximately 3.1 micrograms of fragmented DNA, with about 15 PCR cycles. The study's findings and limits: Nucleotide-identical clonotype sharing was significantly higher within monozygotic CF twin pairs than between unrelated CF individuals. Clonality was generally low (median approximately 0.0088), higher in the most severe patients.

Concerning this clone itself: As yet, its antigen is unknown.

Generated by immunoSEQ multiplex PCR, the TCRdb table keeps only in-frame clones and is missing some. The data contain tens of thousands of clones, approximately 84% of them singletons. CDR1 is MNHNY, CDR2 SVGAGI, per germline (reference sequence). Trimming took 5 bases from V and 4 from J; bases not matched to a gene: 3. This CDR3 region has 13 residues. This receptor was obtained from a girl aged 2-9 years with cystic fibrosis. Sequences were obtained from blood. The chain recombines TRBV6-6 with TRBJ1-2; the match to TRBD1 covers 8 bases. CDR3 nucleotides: TGTGCCAGCAGTACCGGGACAGGCTATGGCTACACCTTC. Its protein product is CASSTGTGYGYTF.